The 6 T cell receptor beta chains listed next were all sequenced from one sample in a study of cytomegalovirus exposure and HLA in healthy donors. Use of 60 Vbeta and 13 Jbeta primers characterized the PCR. TCRdb's copy holds only in-frame clones and misses some; the assay was immunoSEQ multiplex PCR. Of some 78,000 clones listed, 80% are singletons. Sequenced material: PBMCs. These TCRs come from a woman between 50 and 59 years old in good health and CMV-seropositive.

The chain's CDR3 is CASSPTGTQGGNGYTF. The CDR3 DNA is TGTGCCAGCAGCCCAACGGGGACACAGGGGGGTAATGGCTACACCTTC. This chain uses TRBV4-2 with TRBJ1-2; 8 nucleotides match TRBD1. With 4 bases clipped from V and 6 bases from J, the junction kept 13 bases outside the gene matches. The CDR3 has 16 amino acids. CDR1 is LGHNA, CDR2 YNFKEQ, per germline.

J is TRBJ2-7 and V is TRBV7-2; 8 bases match TRBD1. With V trimmed by 7 bases and J by 1 base, 6 bases remained unmatched. CDR3 length: 14 residues. Germline V gives CDR1 SGHTA, CDR2 FQGNSA. In DNA, the CDR3 is TGTGCCAGCAAACCGGGACAGGTTTCCTACGAGCAGTACGTC. This gives the protein CASKPGQVSYEQYV.

The rearrangement joins TRBV5-1 to TRBJ1-2, with 7 positions matching TRBD1. The CDR3 runs 16 residues. Germline V gene data show CDR1 as SGHRS and CDR2 as YFSETQ. V lost 1 base to trimming and J lost 4 bases; unmatched junction nucleotides: 10. The CDR3 loop reads CASSLRNSGTAYGYTF. CDR3 nucleotide sequence: TGCGCCAGCAGCTTGAGGAATTCCGGGACAGCCTATGGCTACACCTTC.

This chain connects TRBV6-1 to TRBJ1-1; a possible D gene is TRBD1 (5 bases). Germline V lookup: CDR1 MNHNS, CDR2 SASEGT. The CDR3 extends over 14 amino acids. V was cut by 4 bases and J by 4 bases, with 13 bases left in between. This CDR3 is CASSVSGRGTEAFF. The DNA of the CDR3 is TGTGCCAGCAGTGTCTCAGGGCGAGGCACTGAAGCTTTCTTT.

This CDR3 is CAIRQGEYGYTF. For the CDR3, the DNA is TGTGCCATCCGGCAGGGGGAGTATGGCTACACCTTC. The chain combines TRBV2 with TRBJ1-2, with 7 nucleotides matching TRBD1. The germline gives CDR1 SNHLY, CDR2 FYNNEI. This CDR3 is built from 12 residues. V shed 10 bases and J 5 bases; nucleotides not matched to a gene: 7.

This clone has a handful of counts. V is TRBV4-2 and J is TRBJ2-3; D possibly corresponds to TRBD2 (6 bases). This CDR3 region has 18 residues. Germline CDR1 is LGHNA and CDR2 is YNFKEQ. Trimming pared 0 bases from V and 6 bases from J, leaving 22 bases between. The CDR3 DNA sequence: TGTGCCAGCAGCCAAGATTTTCCGGGACTCAAGTTTTCCGATACGCAGTATTTT. Encoded protein: CASSQDFPGLKFSDTQYF.